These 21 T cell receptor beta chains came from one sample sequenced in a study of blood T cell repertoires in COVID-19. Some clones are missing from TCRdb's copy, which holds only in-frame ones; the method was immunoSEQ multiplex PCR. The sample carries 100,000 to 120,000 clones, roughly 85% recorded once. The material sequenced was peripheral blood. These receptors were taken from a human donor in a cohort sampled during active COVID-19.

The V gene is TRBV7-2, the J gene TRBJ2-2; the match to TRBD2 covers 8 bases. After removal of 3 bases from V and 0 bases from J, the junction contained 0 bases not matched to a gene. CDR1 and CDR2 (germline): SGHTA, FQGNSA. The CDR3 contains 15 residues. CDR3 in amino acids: CASSFSGANTGELFF. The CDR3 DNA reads TGTGCCAGCAGCTTTAGCGGGGCGAACACCGGGGAGCTGTTTTTT. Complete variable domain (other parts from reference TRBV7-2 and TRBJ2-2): GAGVSQSPSNKVTEKGKDVELRCDPISGHTALYWYRQSLGQGLEFLIYFQGNSAPDKSGLPSDRFSAERTGGSVSTLTIQRTQQEDSAVYLCASSFSGANTGELFFGEGSRLTVL.

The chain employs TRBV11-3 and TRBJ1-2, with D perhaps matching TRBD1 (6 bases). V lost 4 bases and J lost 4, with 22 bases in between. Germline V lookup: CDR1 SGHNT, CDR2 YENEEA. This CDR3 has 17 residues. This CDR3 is CASSSIFNPGHPYGYTF. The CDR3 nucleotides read TGTGCCAGCAGCTCCATATTTAACCCGGGACACCCCTATGGCTACACCTTC.

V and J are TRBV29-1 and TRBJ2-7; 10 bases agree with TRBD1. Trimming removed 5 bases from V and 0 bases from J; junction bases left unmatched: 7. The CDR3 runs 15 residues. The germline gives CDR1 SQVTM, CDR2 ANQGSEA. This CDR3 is CSVTRTGGASYEQYF. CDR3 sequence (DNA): TGCAGCGTTACACGGACAGGGGGGGCCTCCTACGAGCAGTACTTC.

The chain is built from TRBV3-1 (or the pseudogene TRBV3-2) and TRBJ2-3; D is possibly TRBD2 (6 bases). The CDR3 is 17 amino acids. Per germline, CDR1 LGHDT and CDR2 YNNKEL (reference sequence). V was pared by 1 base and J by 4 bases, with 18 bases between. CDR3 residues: CASSQGKGRLGADTQYF. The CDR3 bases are TGTGCCAGCAGCCAAGGAAAAGGGAGACTAGGGGCAGATACGCAGTATTTT.

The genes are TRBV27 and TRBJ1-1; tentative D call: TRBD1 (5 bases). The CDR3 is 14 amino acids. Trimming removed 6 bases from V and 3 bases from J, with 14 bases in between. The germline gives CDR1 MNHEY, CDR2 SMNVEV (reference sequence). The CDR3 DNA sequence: TGTGCCAGCAGACGGACCCCAGGGCACACTGAAGCTTTCTTT. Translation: CASRRTPGHTEAFF.

The CDR3 sequence: CASSLNKGRTEAFF. CDR3 nucleotides: TGTGCCAGCAGCTTAAACAAGGGGAGGACTGAAGCTTTCTTT. The V and J genes are TRBV7-2 and TRBJ1-1; perhaps TRBD1 as D (5 bases). The CDR3 covers 14 residues. The V gene lost 2 bases and the J gene lost 5 bases, with 12 bases spanning the gap. The germline V gene has CDR1 SGHTA and CDR2 FQGNSA.

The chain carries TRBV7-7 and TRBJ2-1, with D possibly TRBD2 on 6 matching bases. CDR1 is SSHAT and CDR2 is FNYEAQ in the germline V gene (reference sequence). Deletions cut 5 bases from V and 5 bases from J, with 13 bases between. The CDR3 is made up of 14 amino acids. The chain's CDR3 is CASSQTGVNNEQFF. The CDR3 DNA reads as TGTGCCAGCAGCCAAACGGGGGTCAACAATGAGCAGTTCTTC.

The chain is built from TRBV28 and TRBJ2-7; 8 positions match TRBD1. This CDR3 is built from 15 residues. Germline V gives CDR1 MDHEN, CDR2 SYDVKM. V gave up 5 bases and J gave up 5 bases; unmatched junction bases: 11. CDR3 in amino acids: CASSGGQGVIHEQYF. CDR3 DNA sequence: TGTGCCAGCAGTGGAGGACAGGGTGTTATCCACGAGCAGTACTTC.

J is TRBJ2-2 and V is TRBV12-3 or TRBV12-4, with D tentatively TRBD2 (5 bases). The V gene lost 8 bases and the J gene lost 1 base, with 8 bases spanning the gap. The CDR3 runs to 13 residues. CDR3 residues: CASGEGNTGELFF. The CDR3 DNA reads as TGTGCCAGCGGTGAGGGGAACACCGGGGAGCTGTTTTTT.

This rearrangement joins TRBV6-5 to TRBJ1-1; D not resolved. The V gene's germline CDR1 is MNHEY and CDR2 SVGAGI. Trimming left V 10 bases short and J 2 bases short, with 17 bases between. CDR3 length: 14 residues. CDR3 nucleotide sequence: TGTGCCACCCGGGAGGGCCTACCCAACACTGAAGCTTTCTTT. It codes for CATREGLPNTEAFF.

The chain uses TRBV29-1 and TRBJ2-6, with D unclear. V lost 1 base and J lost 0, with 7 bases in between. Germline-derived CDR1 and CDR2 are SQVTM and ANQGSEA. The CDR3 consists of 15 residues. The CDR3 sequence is CSVEGEDSGANVLTF. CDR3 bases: TGCAGCGTTGAAGGTGAGGACTCTGGGGCCAACGTCCTGACTTTC. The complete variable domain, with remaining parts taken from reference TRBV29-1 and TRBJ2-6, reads SAVISQKPSRDICQRGTSLTIQCQVDSQVTMMFWYRQQPGQSLTLIATANQGSEATYESGFVIDKFPISRPNLTFSTLTVSNMSPEDSSIYLCSVEGEDSGANVLTFGAGSRLTVL.

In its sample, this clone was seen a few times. The CDR3 sequence is CASRAGTDNEQFF. CDR3 coding DNA: TGTGCCAGCAGAGCCGGGACAGACAATGAGCAGTTCTTC. The V and J genes are TRBV12-3 or TRBV12-4 and TRBJ2-1; 7 bases agree with TRBD1. V dropped 6 bases and J dropped 5; count of bases not matched to a gene: 4. The CDR3 loop spans 13 amino acids.

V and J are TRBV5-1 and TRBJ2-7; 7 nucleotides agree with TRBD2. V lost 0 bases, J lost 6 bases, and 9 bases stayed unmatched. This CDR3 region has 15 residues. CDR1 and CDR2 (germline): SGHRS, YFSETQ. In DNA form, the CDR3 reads TGCGCCAGCAGCTTGGAGTTTTCGGGGGAGGGCGAGCAGTACTTC. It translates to CASSLEFSGEGEQYF.

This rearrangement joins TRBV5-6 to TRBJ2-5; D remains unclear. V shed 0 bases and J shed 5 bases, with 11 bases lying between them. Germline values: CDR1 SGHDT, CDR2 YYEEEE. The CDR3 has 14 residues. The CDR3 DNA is TGTGCCAGCAGCTTGGCCGTAATTGCGGAGACCCAGTACTTC. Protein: CASSLAVIAETQYF. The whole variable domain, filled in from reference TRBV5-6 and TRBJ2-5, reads DAGVTQSPTHLIKTRGQQVTLRCSPKSGHDTVSWYQQALGQGPQFIFQYYEEEERQRGNFPDRFSGHQFPNYSSELNVNALLLGDSALYLCASSLAVIAETQYFGPGTRLLVL.

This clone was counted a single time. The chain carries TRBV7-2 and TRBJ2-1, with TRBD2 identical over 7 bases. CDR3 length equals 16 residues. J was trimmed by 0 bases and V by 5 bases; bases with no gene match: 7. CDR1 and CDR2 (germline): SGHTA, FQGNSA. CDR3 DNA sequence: TGTGCCAGCAGCCCGACTAGCCGTGGCTCCTACAATGAGCAGTTCTTC. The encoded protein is CASSPTSRGSYNEQFF.

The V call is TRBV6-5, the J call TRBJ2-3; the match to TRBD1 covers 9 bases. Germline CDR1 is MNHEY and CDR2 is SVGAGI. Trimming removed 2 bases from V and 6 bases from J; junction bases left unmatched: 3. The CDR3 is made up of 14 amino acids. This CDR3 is CASSYGQGTDTQYF. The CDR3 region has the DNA TGTGCCAGCAGTTACGGACAGGGGACGGATACGCAGTATTTT.

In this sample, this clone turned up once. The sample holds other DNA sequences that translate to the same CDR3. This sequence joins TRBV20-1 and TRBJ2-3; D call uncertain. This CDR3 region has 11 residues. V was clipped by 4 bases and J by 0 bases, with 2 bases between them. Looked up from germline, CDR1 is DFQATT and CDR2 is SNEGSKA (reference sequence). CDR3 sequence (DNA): TGCAGTGCTACGAGCACAGATACGCAGTATTTT. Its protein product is CSATSTDTQYF.

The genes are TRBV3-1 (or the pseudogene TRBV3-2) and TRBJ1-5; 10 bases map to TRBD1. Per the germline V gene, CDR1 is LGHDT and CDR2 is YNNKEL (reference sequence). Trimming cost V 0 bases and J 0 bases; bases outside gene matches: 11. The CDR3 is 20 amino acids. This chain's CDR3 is CASSQDRDRGVRYSNQPQHF. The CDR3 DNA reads TGTGCCAGCAGCCAAGATAGGGACAGGGGCGTCAGGTATAGCAATCAGCCCCAGCATTTT.

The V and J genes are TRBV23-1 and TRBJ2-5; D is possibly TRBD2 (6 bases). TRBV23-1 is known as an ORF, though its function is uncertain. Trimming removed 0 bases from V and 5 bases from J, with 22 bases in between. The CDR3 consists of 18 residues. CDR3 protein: CASSQSQLALLLVETQYF. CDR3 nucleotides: TGCGCCAGCAGTCAATCGCAACTAGCCCTCTTGTTGGTGGAGACCCAGTACTTC.

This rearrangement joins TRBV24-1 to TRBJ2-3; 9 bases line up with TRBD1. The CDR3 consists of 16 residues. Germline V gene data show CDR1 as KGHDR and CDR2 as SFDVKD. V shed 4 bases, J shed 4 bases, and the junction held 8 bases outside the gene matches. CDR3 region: CATSDHGQGLADTQYF. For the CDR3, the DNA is TGTGCCACCAGTGACCATGGACAGGGGTTGGCAGATACGCAGTATTTT.

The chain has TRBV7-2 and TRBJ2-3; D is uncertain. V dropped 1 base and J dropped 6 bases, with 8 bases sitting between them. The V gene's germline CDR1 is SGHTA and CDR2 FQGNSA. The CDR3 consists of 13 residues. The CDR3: CASSLELLDTQYF. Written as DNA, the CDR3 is TGTGCCAGCAGCTTAGAACTACTGGATACGCAGTATTTT.